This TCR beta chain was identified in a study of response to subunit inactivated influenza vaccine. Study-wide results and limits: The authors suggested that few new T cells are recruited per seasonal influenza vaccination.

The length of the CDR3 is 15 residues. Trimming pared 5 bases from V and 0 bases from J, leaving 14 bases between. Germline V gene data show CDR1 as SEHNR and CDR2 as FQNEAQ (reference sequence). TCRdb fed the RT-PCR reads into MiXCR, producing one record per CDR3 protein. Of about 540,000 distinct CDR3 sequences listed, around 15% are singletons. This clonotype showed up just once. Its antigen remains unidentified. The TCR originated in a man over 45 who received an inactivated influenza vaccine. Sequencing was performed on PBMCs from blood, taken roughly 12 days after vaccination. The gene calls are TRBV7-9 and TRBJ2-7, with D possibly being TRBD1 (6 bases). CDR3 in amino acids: CASSLTGMNSYEQYF. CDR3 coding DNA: TGTGCCAGCAGCCTTACAGGGATGAACTCCTACGAGCAGTACTTC.